The next 21 T cell receptor beta chains were all read from a single sample in a study of vaccination and CD4 T cells after COVID-19. Described treatment: roughly ten-day PBMC culture with coronavirus spike peptide pools or control peptides (ViraFEST assay). Oncomine TCR Beta short-read sequencing was applied to DNA from cultured CD4+ T cells. MiXCR, applied by TCRdb to the PCR reads, yields one record per CDR3 protein. This table has 15,000 to 20,000 distinct CDR3 sequences, roughly 65% appearing once. These receptors lack a known antigen. Sequencing used CD4+ T cells from blood, cultured in vitro. The source of these receptors is a human donor who had recovered from COVID-19.

This clonotype was seen a single time. The chain uses TRBV19 and TRBJ2-3; no firm D call. The CDR3 is 15 residues long. Germline-derived CDR1 and CDR2 are LNHDA and SQIVND (reference sequence). Trimming stripped 5 bases from V and 0 bases from J, with 12 bases between. The CDR3 region has the DNA TGTGCCAGTAGTCTCCAGGTAACTAGCACAGATACGCAGTATTTT. Translating it yields CASSLQVTSTDTQYF.

The chain couples TRBV19 to TRBJ1-5; possible D gene TRBD1, 6 bases. Trimming took off 7 bases at V and 2 bases at J, with 12 bases between the two ends. Germline V lookup: CDR1 LNHDA, CDR2 SQIVND (reference sequence). This CDR3 has 14 residues. Here the CDR3 reads CASKGGRRNQPQHF. The DNA of the CDR3 is TGTGCCAGTAAGGGGGGTAGGCGCAATCAGCCCCAGCATTTT. Variable domain in full (rest from reference TRBV19 and TRBJ1-5): DGGITQSPKYLFRKEGQNVTLSCEQNLNHDAMYWYRQDPGQGLRLIYYSQIVNDFQKGDIAEGYSVSREKKESFPLTVTSAQKNPTAFYLCASKGGRRNQPQHFGDGTRLSIL.

The rearrangement uses TRBV25-1 and TRBJ1-1, with no clear D. The V end lost 2 bases, the J end lost 6 bases, and 13 bases lay between the germline ends. Germline lookup yields CDR1 MGHDK and CDR2 SYGVNS. This CDR3 region has 14 residues. CDR3 protein: CASSENWAGSEAFF. CDR3 coding DNA: TGTGCCAGCAGTGAAAATTGGGCGGGGTCTGAAGCTTTCTTT.

The genes are TRBV19 and TRBJ1-3; D not resolved. Trimming stripped 3 bases from V and 0 bases from J, with 6 bases between. CDR1 is LNHDA and CDR2 is SQIVND in the germline V gene (reference sequence). This CDR3 spans 14 amino acids. CDR3: CASSIQSSGNTIYF. Written as DNA, the CDR3 is TGTGCCAGTAGTATCCAAAGCTCTGGAAACACCATATATTTT.

Only a few counts were recorded for this clonotype. The genes are TRBV6-1 and TRBJ1-5, with D perhaps TRBD1 (5 bases). Trimming stripped 6 bases from V and 6 bases from J, with 12 bases between. This CDR3 has 13 residues. Germline V gene lookup returns CDR1 MNHNS and CDR2 SASEGT. This CDR3 is CASRGLGGQPQHF. The DNA of the CDR3 is TGTGCCAGCAGGGGACTTGGGGGTCAGCCCCAGCATTTT.

The chain employs TRBV19 and TRBJ1-2, with 8 nucleotides matching TRBD1. The CDR3 totals 15 residues. In germline, CDR1 is LNHDA, CDR2 SQIVND (reference sequence). Trimming took 5 bases from V and 2 from J; bases not matched to a gene: 7. CDR3 protein: CASSQGAEQNYGYTF. In DNA form, the CDR3 reads TGTGCCAGTAGTCAGGGGGCAGAACAGAACTATGGCTACACCTTC.

In this sample, this clonotype turned up a few times. The V gene is TRBV15, the J gene TRBJ2-2; no reliable D call. CDR3 length: 13 residues. Germline CDR1 reads LNHNV; CDR2 reads YYDKDF (reference sequence). V gave up 2 bases and J gave up 5 bases, with 6 bases separating them. In nucleotides, the CDR3 is TGTGCCACCAGCAGAACAAATACCGGGGAGCTGTTTTTT. Its protein product is CATSRTNTGELFF.

This clonotype was observed a few times. The rearrangement joins TRBV7-8 to TRBJ1-5, with D uncertain. Germline V gene sequence: CDR1 SGHVS, CDR2 FQNEAQ. The CDR3 runs 13 residues. Trimming removed 5 bases at V and 6 bases at J, with 11 bases between. CDR3 nucleotides: TGTGCCAGCAGCCCCCTGCCGCCTCAGCCCCAGCATTTT. This codes for CASSPLPPQPQHF.

This clonotype was detected once. The chain combines TRBV10-3 with TRBJ1-1; D is possibly TRBD1 (5 bases). CDR1 is ENHRY and CDR2 is SYGVKD in the germline V gene. V lost 0 bases to trimming and J lost 4 bases, with 9 bases between them. The CDR3 extends over 14 amino acids. The DNA of the CDR3 is TGTGCCATCAGTGAGTCCGGGGACGGCACTGAAGCTTTCTTT. Amino acid sequence: CAISESGDGTEAFF.

The rearrangement joins TRBV19 to TRBJ2-5; D is perhaps TRBD1 (5 bases). In germline, CDR1 is LNHDA, CDR2 SQIVND (reference sequence). The CDR3 contains 14 residues. Trimming took 4 bases from V and 2 from J, leaving 11 bases between them. The CDR3 loop is CASSTGHGQETQYF. DNA for the CDR3: TGTGCCAGTAGTACCGGACACGGACAAGAGACCCAGTACTTC.

The gene calls are TRBV11-3 and TRBJ2-2; no clear D. CDR1 is SGHNT, CDR2 YENEEA, per germline. The CDR3 consists of 14 residues. V shed 7 bases and J shed 0 bases, with 9 bases lying between them. In DNA, the CDR3 is TGTGCCAGCATGGCGGACGCGAACACCGGGGAGCTGTTTTTT. It specifies CASMADANTGELFF.

About this clonotype itself: Germline is not matched at one junction end, which may reflect a read error. V usage is TRBV30 and J usage is TRBJ1-6, with 7 bases matching TRBD1. Germline V gene sequence: CDR1 GTSNPN, CDR2 SVGIG (reference sequence). This CDR3 spans 15 amino acids. CDR3 sequence: CAWSAPGTVGSLLHF. The CDR3 nucleotides read TGTGCCTGGAGTGCCCCCGGGACAGTGGGTTCACTCCTCCACTTT.

The rearrangement links TRBV11-2 to TRBJ2-3, with TRBD1 matching over 7 bases. In germline, CDR1 is SGHAT, CDR2 FQNNGV. This CDR3 spans 13 amino acids. J was trimmed by 5 bases and V by 1 base; bases with no gene match: 0. The CDR3 DNA reads TGTGCCAGCAGCTTAGGACAGGGAGATACGCAGTATTTT. Amino acids: CASSLGQGDTQYF.

V usage is TRBV6-5 and J usage is TRBJ2-5, with D possibly being TRBD2 (7 bases). V was pared by 0 bases and J by 7 bases, with 15 bases between. The CDR3 has 15 amino acids. Germline V gene data show CDR1 as MNHEY and CDR2 as SVGAGI. The CDR3 region has the DNA TGTGCCAGCAGTTACTCGAGGGGGGGCCTAGGGACCCAGTACTTC. As protein: CASSYSRGGLGTQYF.

The chain employs TRBV20-1 and TRBJ1-4; no definite D call. Germline values: CDR1 DFQATT, CDR2 SNEGSKA (reference sequence). The CDR3 contains 12 residues. Trimming removed 1 base from V and 2 bases from J, with 2 bases in between. CDR3 nucleotides: TGCAGTGCTAGAGCGACTAATGAAAAACTGTTTTTT. It specifies CSARATNEKLFF.

V and J are TRBV10-3 and TRBJ2-3; tentative D call: TRBD1 (6 bases). The CDR3 consists of 12 residues. V shed 4 bases and J shed 4 bases, with 6 bases lying between them. Germline V lookup: CDR1 ENHRY, CDR2 SYGVKD. CDR3 coding DNA: TGTGCCATCAGTGGGGGGCCAGATACGCAGTATTTT. It yields the protein CAISGGPDTQYF.

The chain couples TRBV6-2 or TRBV6-3 to TRBJ2-1; D is uncertain. The CDR3 totals 14 residues. CDR1 MNHEY and CDR2 SVGEGT come from the germline V gene. Trimming took 5 bases from V and 10 from J, leaving 18 bases between them. The CDR3 DNA reads as TGTGCCAGCAGTCAACCAAGACTCGCCCGGGAGCAGTTCTTC. It encodes CASSQPRLAREQFF.

The rearrangement links TRBV24-1 to TRBJ1-1; 10 bases match TRBD1. The J segment lost 1 base and the V segment lost 3 bases, leaving 10 bases of the junction unmatched. Germline V gene lookup returns CDR1 KGHDR and CDR2 SFDVKD. The CDR3 consists of 18 residues. The CDR3 nucleotides read TGTGCCACCAGTGATAACGCCGGGACAGGGGCTACGAACACTGAAGCTTTCTTT. Amino acid sequence: CATSDNAGTGATNTEAFF.

This clonotype was found a few times. The chain joins TRBV6-2 or TRBV6-3 to TRBJ1-2; D is ambiguous. Germline-derived CDR1 and CDR2 are MNHEY and SVGEGT. V was shortened by 10 bases and J by 5 bases, with 8 bases between the two germline ends. The CDR3 length is 10 residues. This CDR3 is CATSGYGYTF. For the CDR3, the DNA is TGTGCCACCTCGGGTTATGGCTACACCTTC.

V is TRBV2 and J is TRBJ2-7, with D possibly being TRBD2 (6 bases). Germline assignment: CDR1 SNHLY and CDR2 FYNNEI. The CDR3 has 13 residues. With 8 bases removed from V and 2 bases from J, the gap between germline ends came to 13 bases. CDR3 DNA sequence: TGTGCCAGCTCCCGGGACTTCCCCTACGAGCAGTACTTC. Translated: CASSRDFPYEQYF. Complete variable domain (other parts from reference TRBV2 and TRBJ2-7): EPEVTQTPSHQVTQMGQEVILRCVPISNHLYFYWYRQILGQKVEFLVSFYNNEISEKSEIFDDQFSVERPDGSNFTLKIRSTKLEDSAMYFCASSRDFPYEQYFGPGTRLTVT.

This chain uses TRBV7-3 with TRBJ2-3, with 9 bases fitting TRBD2. The ends lost 4 bases at V and 4 bases at J; junction bases unmatched: 3. Germline V gene sequence: CDR1 SGHTA, CDR2 FQGTGA. This CDR3 spans 14 amino acids. The CDR3 DNA is TGTGCCAGCAGCTCTAGCGGGATGGCAGATACGCAGTATTTT. It is translated as CASSSSGMADTQYF.